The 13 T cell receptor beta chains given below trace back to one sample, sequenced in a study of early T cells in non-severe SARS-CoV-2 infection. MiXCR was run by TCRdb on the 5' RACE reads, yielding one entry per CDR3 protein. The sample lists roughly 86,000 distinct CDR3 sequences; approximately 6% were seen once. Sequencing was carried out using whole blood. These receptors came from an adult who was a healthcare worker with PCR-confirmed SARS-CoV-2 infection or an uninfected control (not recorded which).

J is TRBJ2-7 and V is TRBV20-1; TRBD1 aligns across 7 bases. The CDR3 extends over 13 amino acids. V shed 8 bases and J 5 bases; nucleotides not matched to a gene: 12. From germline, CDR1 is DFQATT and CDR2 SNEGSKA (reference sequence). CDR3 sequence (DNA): TGCAGTACCACGGACAGGCCCGGGAACGAGCAGTACTTC. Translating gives CSTTDRPGNEQYF.

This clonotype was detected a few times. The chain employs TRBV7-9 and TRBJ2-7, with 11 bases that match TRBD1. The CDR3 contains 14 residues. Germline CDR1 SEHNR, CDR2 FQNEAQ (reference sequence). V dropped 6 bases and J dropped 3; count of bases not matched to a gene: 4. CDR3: CASSSGTGGYEQYF. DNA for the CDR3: TGTGCCAGCAGTTCCGGGACAGGGGGCTACGAGCAGTACTTC.

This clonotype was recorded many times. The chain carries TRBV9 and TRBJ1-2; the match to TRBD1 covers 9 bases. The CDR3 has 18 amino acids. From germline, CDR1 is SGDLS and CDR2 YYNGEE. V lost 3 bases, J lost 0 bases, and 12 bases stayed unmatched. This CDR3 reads CASSAPQGAAPSNYGYTF. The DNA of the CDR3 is TGTGCCAGCAGCGCACCACAGGGGGCTGCTCCTTCTAACTATGGCTACACCTTC. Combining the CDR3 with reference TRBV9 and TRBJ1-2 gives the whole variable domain DSGVTQTPKHLITATGQRVTLRCSPRSGDLSVYWYQQSLDQGLQFLIQYYNGEERAKGNILERFSAQQFPDLHSELNLSSLELGDSALYFCASSAPQGAAPSNYGYTFGSGTRLTVV.

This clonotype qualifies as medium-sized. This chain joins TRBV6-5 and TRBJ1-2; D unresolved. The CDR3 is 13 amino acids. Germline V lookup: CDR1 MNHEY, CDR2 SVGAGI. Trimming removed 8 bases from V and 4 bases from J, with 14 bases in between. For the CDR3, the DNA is TGTGCCAGCGCCGATTCTCCGATCTATGGCTACACCTTC. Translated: CASADSPIYGYTF.

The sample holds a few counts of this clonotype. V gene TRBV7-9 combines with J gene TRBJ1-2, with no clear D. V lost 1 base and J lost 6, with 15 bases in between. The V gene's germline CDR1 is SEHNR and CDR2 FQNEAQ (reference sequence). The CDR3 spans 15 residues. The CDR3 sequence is CASSLDEQLLDGYTF. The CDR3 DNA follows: TGTGCCAGCAGCTTAGACGAACAGTTACTGGATGGCTACACCTTC.

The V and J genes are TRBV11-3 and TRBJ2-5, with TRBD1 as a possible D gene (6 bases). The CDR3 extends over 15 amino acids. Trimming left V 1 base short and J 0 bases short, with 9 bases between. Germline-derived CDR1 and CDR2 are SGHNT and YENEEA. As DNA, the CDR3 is TGTGCCAGCAGCTTAGGAACAGGGTACCAAGAGACCCAGTACTTC. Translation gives CASSLGTGYQETQYF. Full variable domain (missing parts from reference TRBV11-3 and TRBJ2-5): EAGVVQSPRYKIIEKKQPVAFWCNPISGHNTLYWYLQNLGQGPELLIRYENEEAVDDSQLPKDRFSAERLKGVDSTLKIQPAELGDSAVYLCASSLGTGYQETQYFGPGTRLLVL.

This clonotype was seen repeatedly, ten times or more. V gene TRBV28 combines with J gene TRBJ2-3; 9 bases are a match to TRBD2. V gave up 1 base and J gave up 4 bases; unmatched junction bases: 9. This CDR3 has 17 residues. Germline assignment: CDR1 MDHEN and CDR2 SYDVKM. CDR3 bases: TGTGCCAGCAGTTTATTCGGCGGGGGGGCCTCTTCAGATACGCAGTATTTT. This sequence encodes CASSLFGGGASSDTQYF.

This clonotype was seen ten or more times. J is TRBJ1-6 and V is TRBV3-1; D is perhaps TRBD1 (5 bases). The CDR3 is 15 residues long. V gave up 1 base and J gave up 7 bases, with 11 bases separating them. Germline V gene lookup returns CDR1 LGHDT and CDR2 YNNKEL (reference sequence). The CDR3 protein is CASSQADMPNSPLHF. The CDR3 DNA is TGTGCCAGCAGCCAAGCGGACATGCCAAATTCACCCCTCCACTTT.

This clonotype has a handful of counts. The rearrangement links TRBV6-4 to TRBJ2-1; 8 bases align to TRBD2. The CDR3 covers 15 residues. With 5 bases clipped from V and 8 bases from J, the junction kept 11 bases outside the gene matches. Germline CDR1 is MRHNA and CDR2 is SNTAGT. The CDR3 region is CASSPLGTRSHEQFF. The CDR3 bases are TGTGCCAGCAGTCCCCTCGGGACTAGGAGCCATGAGCAGTTCTTC.

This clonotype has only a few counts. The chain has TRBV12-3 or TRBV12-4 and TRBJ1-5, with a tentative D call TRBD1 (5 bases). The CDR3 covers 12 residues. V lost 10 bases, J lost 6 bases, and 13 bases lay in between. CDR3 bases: TGTGCCACCAAGCGGGGGATTCAGCCCCAGCATTTT. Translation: CATKRGIQPQHF.

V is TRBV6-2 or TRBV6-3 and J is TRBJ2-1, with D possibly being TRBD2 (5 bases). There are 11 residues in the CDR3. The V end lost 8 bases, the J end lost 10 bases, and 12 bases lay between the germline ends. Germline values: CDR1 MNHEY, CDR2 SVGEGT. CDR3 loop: CASGVGGEQFF. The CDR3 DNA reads TGTGCCAGCGGAGTGGGCGGGGAGCAGTTCTTC.

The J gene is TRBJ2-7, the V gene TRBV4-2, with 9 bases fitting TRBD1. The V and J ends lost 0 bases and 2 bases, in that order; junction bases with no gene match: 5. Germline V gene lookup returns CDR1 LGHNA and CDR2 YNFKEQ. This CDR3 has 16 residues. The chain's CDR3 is CASSQEPGQGTYEQYF. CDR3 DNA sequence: TGTGCCAGCAGCCAAGAGCCGGGACAGGGAACCTACGAGCAGTACTTC.

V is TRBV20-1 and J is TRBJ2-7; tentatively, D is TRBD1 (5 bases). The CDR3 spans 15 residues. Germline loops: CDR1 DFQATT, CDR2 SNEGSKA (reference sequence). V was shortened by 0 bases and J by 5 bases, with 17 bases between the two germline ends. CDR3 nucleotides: TGCAGTGCTAGAGATCAAAGGGGTCAGTCAGACGAGCAGTACTTC. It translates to CSARDQRGQSDEQYF.